A selection of T cell receptor beta chains follows, all from one sample in a study of blood T cells in healthy people across ages. TCRdb re-called the 5' RACE reads through MiXCR, storing one row per CDR3 protein. The profile shows under 850,000 distinct CDR3 sequences, roughly 34% of them singletons. Sample: blood. These TCRs come from a man aged 18 to 29 in good health. Both conserved end residues are part of each CDR3. The order of the fields is D gene, V gene, clone size, J gene, CDR3 protein, CDR3 DNA. A D gene is named only where the DNA matches it firmly. Clone size is given for some rows only: seen once, a few or many times, or a class if the clone is expanded.

.,TRBV5-1,.,TRBJ1-6,CASKDTNSPLHF,TGCGCCAGCAAAGACACCAATTCACCCCTCCACTTT
.,TRBV6-6,many,TRBJ2-3,CASNQGSTDTQYF,TGTGCCAGCAATCAAGGTAGCACAGATACGCAGTATTTT
.,TRBV6-5,few,TRBJ2-1,CASSYSRGRGAPLGNEQFF,TGTGCCAGCAGTTACTCGAGAGGTCGAGGGGCCCCGTTGGGGAATGAGCAGTTCTTC
TRBD1,TRBV20-1,.,TRBJ1-1,CSASRGGTGMNTEAFF,TGCAGTGCTAGTAGGGGGGGGACAGGCATGAACACTGAAGCTTTCTTT
TRBD1,TRBV20-1,.,TRBJ1-6,CSAIVRDRETLHF,TGCAGTGCTATAGTCCGGGACAGGGAAACCCTCCACTTT
.,TRBV12-3/TRBV12-4,.,TRBJ1-5,CASTLGASNQPQHF,TGTGCCAGCACATTGGGGGCTAGCAATCAGCCCCAGCATTTT
.,TRBV4-3,.,TRBJ2-7,CASSQGSAYEQYF,TGCGCCAGCAGCCAAGGCAGCGCCTACGAGCAGTACTTC
.,TRBV10-3,.,TRBJ2-7,CAISDYRDQSSEQYF,TGTGCCATCAGTGATTACCGGGACCAATCCTCCGAGCAGTACTTC
.,TRBV12-3/TRBV12-4,few,TRBJ1-2,CASSLVPTKGYTF,TGTGCCAGCAGTTTAGTCCCAACTAAGGGCTACACCTTC
TRBD1,TRBV6-5,many,TRBJ2-1,CASKLPGGDEQFF,TGTGCCAGCAAACTCCCAGGGGGCGATGAGCAGTTCTTC
.,TRBV20-1,.,TRBJ1-1,CSARDPDGNTEAFF,TGCAGTGCTAGAGATCCGGACGGGAACACTGAAGCTTTCTTT
.,TRBV27,.,TRBJ1-2,CASSLSPGSSYGYTF,TGTGCCAGCAGTTTAAGTCCAGGGAGTAGCTATGGCTACACCTTC
TRBD1,TRBV5-1,many,TRBJ2-3,CASSWAGTVTDTQYF,TGCGCCAGCAGCTGGGCCGGGACAGTCACAGATACGCAGTATTTT
TRBD1,TRBV6-5,.,TRBJ1-6,CASSYSGQDSSYNSPLHF,TGTGCCAGCAGTTACTCCGGACAGGATAGCTCCTATAATTCACCCCTCCACTTT
TRBD1,TRBV10-3,few,TRBJ1-6,CATGGQGFSPLHF,TGTGCCACGGGGGGACAGGGCTTTTCACCCCTCCACTTT
.,TRBV5-1,few,TRBJ1-1,CASSLDVPGILNTEAFF,TGCGCCAGCAGCTTGGATGTTCCGGGGATCTTGAACACTGAAGCTTTCTTT
TRBD2,TRBV11-2,.,TRBJ2-1,CASSVGTSTPPEQFF,TGTGCCAGCAGCGTCGGGACTAGCACCCCGCCAGAGCAGTTCTTC
.,TRBV20-1,.,TRBJ1-1,CSAATMNTEAFF,TGCAGTGCTGCCACTATGAACACTGAAGCTTTCTTT
TRBD1,TRBV7-2,few,TRBJ2-1,CASSHTGGEQFF,TGTGCCAGCAGCCATACAGGGGGTGAGCAGTTCTTC
.,TRBV25-1,many,TRBJ2-5,CASKTAIGTQYF,TGTGCCAGCAAGACGGCAATCGGGACCCAGTACTTC
.,TRBV20-1,.,TRBJ2-3,CSALRLVGTSTDTQYF,TGCAGTGCTCTAAGACTAGTGGGGACTAGCACAGATACGCAGTATTTT
.,TRBV30,.,TRBJ1-2,CAWSLQEWGYTF,TGTGCCTGGAGTCTCCAAGAGTGGGGCTACACCTTC
.,TRBV29-1,few,TRBJ1-2,CSVPREQGSVNYGYTF,TGCAGCGTCCCCAGAGAACAGGGTAGCGTTAACTATGGCTACACCTTC
.,TRBV20-1,.,TRBJ1-6,CSGGNSPLHF,TGCAGTGGCGGTAATTCACCCCTCCACTTT
TRBD1,TRBV7-9,.,TRBJ1-3,CASSPGDRGYGNTIYF,TGTGCCAGCAGCCCCGGGGACAGGGGGTATGGAAACACCATATATTTT
.,TRBV6-5,many,TRBJ2-3,CASSPIARPPTDTQYF,TGTGCCAGCAGTCCCATCGCACGGCCCCCCACAGATACGCAGTATTTT
.,TRBV20-1,.,TRBJ2-7,CSARGRTLSTYEQYF,TGCAGTGCTAGAGGCAGAACACTATCCACATACGAGCAGTACTTC
.,TRBV14,.,TRBJ2-5,CASSQATGHEQYF,TGTGCCAGCAGCCAGGCGACAGGTCATGAGCAGTACTTC